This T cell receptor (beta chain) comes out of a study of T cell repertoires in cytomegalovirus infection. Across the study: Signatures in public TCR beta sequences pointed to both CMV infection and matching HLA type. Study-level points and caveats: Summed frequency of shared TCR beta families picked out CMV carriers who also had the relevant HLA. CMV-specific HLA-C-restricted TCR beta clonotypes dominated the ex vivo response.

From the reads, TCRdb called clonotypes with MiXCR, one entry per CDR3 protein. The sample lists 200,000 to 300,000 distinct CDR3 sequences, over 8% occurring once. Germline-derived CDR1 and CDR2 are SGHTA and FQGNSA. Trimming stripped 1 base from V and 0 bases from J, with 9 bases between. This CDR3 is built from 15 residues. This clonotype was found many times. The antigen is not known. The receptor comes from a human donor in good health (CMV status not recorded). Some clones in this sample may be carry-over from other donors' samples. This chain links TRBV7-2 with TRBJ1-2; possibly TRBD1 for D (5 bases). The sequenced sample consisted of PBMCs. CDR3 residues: CASSLGTLANYGYTF. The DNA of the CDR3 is TGTGCCAGCAGCTTAGGGACACTCGCTAACTATGGCTACACCTTC.